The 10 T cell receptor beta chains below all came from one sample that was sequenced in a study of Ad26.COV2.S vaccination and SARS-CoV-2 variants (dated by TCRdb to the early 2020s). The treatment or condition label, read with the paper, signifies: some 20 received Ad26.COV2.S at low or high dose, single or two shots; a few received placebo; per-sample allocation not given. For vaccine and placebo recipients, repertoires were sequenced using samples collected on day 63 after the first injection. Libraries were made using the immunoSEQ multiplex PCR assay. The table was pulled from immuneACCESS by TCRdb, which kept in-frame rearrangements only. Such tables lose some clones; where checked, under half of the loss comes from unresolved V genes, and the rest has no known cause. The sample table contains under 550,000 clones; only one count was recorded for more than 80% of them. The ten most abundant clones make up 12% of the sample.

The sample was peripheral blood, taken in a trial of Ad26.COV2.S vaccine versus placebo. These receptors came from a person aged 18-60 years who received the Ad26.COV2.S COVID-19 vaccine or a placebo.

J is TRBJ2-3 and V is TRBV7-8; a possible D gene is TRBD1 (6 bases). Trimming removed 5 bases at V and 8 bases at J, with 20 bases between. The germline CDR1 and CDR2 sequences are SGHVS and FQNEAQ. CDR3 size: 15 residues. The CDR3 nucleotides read TGTGCCAGCAGCGCACGGGGACAAGAATCCCCTACGCAGTATTTT. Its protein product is CASSARGQESPTQYF.

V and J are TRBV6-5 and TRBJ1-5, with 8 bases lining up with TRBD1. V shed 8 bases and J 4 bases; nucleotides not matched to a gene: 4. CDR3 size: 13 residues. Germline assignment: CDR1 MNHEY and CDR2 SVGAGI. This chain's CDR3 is CASQDRVNQPQHF. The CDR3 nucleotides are TGTGCCAGCCAGGACAGGGTTAATCAGCCCCAGCATTTT.

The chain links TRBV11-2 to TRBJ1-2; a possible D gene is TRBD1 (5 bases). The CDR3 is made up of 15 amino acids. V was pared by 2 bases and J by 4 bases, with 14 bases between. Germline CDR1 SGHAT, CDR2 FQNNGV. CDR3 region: CASSLMPGDRYGYTF. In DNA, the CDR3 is TGTGCCAGCAGCTTAATGCCCGGGGACCGCTATGGCTACACCTTC.

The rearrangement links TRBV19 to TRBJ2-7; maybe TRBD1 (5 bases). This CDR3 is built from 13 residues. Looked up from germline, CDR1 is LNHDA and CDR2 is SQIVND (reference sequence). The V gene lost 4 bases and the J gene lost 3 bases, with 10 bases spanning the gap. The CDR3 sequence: CASSNGHLYEQYF. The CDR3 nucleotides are TGTGCCAGTAGTAACGGACACCTCTACGAGCAGTACTTC.

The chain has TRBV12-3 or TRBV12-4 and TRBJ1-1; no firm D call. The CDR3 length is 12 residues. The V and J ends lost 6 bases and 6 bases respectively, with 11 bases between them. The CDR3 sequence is CASSYLYAEAFF. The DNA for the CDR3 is TGTGCCAGCAGCTACTTATACGCTGAAGCTTTCTTT.

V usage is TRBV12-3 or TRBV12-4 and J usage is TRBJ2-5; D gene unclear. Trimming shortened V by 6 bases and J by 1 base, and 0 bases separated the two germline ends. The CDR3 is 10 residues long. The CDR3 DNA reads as TGTGCCAGCAGCCAAGAGACCCAGTACTTC. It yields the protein CASSQETQYF.

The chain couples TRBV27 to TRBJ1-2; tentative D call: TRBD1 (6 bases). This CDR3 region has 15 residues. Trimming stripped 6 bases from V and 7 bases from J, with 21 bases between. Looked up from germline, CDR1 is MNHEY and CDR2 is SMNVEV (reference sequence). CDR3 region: CASSPQQGPLSGYTF. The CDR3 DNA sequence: TGTGCCAGCAGCCCACAACAGGGACCCCTCTCTGGCTACACCTTC.

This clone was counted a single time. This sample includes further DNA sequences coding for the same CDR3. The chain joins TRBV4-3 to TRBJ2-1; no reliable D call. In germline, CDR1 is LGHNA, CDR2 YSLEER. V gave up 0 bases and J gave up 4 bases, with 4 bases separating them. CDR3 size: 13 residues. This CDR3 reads CASSQEGYNEQFF. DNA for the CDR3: TGCGCCAGCAGCCAAGAGGGTTACAATGAGCAGTTCTTC.

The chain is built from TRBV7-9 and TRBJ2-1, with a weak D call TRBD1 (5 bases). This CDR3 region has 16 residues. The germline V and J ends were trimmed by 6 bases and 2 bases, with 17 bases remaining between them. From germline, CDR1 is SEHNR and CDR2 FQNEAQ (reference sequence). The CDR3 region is CASSPPTDQTYNEQFF. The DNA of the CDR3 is TGTGCCAGCAGTCCCCCGACAGATCAAACCTACAATGAGCAGTTCTTC.

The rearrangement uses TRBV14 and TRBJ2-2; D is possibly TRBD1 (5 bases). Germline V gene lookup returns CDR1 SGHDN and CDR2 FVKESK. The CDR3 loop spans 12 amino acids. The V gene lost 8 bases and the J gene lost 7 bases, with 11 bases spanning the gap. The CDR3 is CASGWQGGELFF. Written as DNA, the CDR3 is TGTGCCAGCGGCTGGCAGGGCGGGGAGCTGTTTTTT.